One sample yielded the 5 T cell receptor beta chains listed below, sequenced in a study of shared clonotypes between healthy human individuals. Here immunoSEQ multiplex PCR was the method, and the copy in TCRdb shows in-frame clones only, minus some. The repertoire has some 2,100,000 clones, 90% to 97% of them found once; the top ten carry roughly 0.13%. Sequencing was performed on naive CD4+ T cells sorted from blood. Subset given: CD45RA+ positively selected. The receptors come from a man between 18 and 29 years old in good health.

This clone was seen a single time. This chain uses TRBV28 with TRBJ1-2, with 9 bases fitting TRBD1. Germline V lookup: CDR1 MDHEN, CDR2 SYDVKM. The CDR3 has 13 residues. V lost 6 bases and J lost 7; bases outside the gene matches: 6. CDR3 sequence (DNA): TGTGCCAGCAGGGACAGGGGAGGGGGTGGCTACACCTTC. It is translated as CASRDRGGGGYTF.

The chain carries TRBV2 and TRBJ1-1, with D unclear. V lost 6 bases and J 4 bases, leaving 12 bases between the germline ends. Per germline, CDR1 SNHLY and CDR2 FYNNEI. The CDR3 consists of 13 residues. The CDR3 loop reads CASRPQMATEAFF. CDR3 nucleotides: TGTGCCAGCAGACCCCAGATGGCCACTGAAGCTTTCTTT.

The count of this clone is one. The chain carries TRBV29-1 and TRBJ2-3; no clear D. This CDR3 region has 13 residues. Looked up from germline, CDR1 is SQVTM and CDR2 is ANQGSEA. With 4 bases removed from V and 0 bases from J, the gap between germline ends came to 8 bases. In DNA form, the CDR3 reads TGCAGCGTTGGTGTGGTGAGCACAGATACGCAGTATTTT. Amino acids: CSVGVVSTDTQYF.

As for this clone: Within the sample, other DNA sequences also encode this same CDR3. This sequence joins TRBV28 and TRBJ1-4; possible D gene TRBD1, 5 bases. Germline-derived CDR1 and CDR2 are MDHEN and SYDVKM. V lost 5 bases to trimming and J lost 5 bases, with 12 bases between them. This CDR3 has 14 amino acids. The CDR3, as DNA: TGTGCCAGCAGTCCGGGGGGGAAAAATGAAAAACTGTTTTTT. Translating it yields CASSPGGKNEKLFF.

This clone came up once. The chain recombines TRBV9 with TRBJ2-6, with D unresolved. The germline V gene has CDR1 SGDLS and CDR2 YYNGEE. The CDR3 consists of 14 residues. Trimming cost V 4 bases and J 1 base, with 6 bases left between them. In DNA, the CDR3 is TGTGCCAGCAGCCCCTCTTCTGGGGCCAACGTCCTGACTTTC. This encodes CASSPSSGANVLTF.